This T cell receptor beta chain was observed in a study of CD8 T cells in Susac syndrome. The sequenced target, TCR beta, came from blood CD8+ and CD4+ T cells. The CD8+ and CD4+ T cells were isolated magnetically using a negative isolation approach, whereas the TEMRA cells were enriched by FACS. Reverse transcription of roughly 0.5 to 1 ug RNA was carried out with random hexamers. immunoSEQ multiplex PCR amplified TCR beta CDR3 across 54 Vbeta, 13 Jbeta. TCRdb analysed the immunoSEQ multiplex PCR reads with MiXCR anew, one entry per CDR3 protein. The sample lists roughly 120,000 distinct CDR3 sequences; 93% were seen once. The V and J ends lost 5 bases and 2 bases respectively, with 17 bases between them. Germline CDR1 SGHAT, CDR2 FQNNGV. The CDR3 runs 16 residues.

The specimen was CD8+ T cells from PBMCs. The clonotype was recovered from a human donor with multiple sclerosis. The chain employs TRBV11-2 and TRBJ2-3; D perhaps matches TRBD1 (6 bases). DNA of the CDR3: TGTGCCAGCAGCCAACACGACAGGAGAAACACAGATACGCAGTATTTT. It yields the protein CASSQHDRRNTDTQYF.